Listed below are T cell receptor beta chains from one sample, sequenced in a study of CD8 T cells in Susac syndrome. TCRdb recomputed calls from the immunoSEQ multiplex PCR reads with MiXCR, one row per CDR3 protein. Counted here are around 130,000 distinct CDR3 sequences, over 90% occurring once; the ten biggest clones make up more than 0.095%. Material for sequencing was CD4+ T cells from PBMCs. The receptors were gathered from a human donor in good health. Both conserved end residues are part of each CDR3. A D gene is named only where the DNA matches it firmly. For some rows the clone size is stated as once, few or many, or as a class when expanded; others skip it.

v_call,d_call,clone_size,j_call,cdr3_nt,cdr3_aa
TRBV6-5,TRBD1,-,TRBJ1-2,TGTGCCAGCAGACTTGACAGGGTGGGTGGCTACACCTTC,CASRLDRVGGYTF
TRBV29-1,TRBD1,-,TRBJ2-5,TGCAGCTCTACGGGGACAGGGGGCGTGAATTTGGGGGAGACCCAGTACTTC,CSSTGTGGVNLGETQYF
TRBV6-2/TRBV6-3,-,once,TRBJ1-2,TGTGCCAGCAGTTCCTCCATCGCCACTGATGGCTACACCTTC,CASSSSIATDGYTF
TRBV12-3/TRBV12-4,-,-,TRBJ2-7,TGTGCCAGCACGCAGGGATCTGGGTACGAGCAGTACTTC,CASTQGSGYEQYF
TRBV9,TRBD1,-,TRBJ2-5,TGTGCCAGCAGCGTAGCCCCAGGGGGCGGATTTGGTTCTGGGACCCAGTACTTC,CASSVAPGGGFGSGTQYF
TRBV20-1,-,-,TRBJ1-2,TGCAGTGCCCCAAGATCAGCTTATGGCTACACCTTC,CSAPRSAYGYTF
TRBV18,TRBD1,-,TRBJ1-1,TGTGCCACCCTCCTTGGGGGGACAGGGTGGAAGAACACTGAAGCTTTCTTT,CATLLGGTGWKNTEAFF
TRBV12-3/TRBV12-4,TRBD1,-,TRBJ1-2,TGTGCCAGCAGTTTAGGGGGGGACAGTAACTATGGCTACACCTTC,CASSLGGDSNYGYTF
TRBV5-1,-,-,TRBJ1-6,TGCGCCAGCAGCTTGGCCGGGACTTCGTATTCACCCCTCCACTTT,CASSLAGTSYSPLHF
TRBV7-9,-,-,TRBJ1-1,TGTGCCAGCAGCCGGGAAGCTGAAGCTTTCTTT,CASSREAEAFF
TRBV3-1,TRBD2,-,TRBJ2-1,TGTGCCAGCAGCCAAGATCGGGGACTAAACAATGAGCAGTTCTTC,CASSQDRGLNNEQFF
TRBV6-4,-,once,TRBJ1-2,TGTGCCAGCAGTGAGGGCTATGGCTACACCTTC,CASSEGYGYTF
TRBV7-2,-,-,TRBJ1-4,TGTGCCAGCAGCTTAGACAGCTATGAAAAACTGTTTTTT,CASSLDSYEKLFF
TRBV29-1,-,-,TRBJ2-7,TGCAGCGTCGACAGGATTAGCTCCTACGAGCAGTACTTC,CSVDRISSYEQYF
TRBV15,-,-,TRBJ2-5,TGTGCCACCAGTCCATCCGGGGAGACCCAGTACTTC,CATSPSGETQYF
TRBV5-1,-,-,TRBJ2-5,TGCGCCAGCAGCTCCTCTCAAGAGACCCAGTACTTC,CASSSSQETQYF
TRBV27,-,-,TRBJ1-1,TGTGCCAGCAGAGTAGGCAGGGCTAACACTGAAGCTTTCTTT,CASRVGRANTEAFF
TRBV29-1,TRBD2,-,TRBJ2-2,TGCAGCGTTGGGCGGCGGGAGGGGTCCGGGGAGCTGTTTTTT,CSVGRREGSGELFF
TRBV2,-,-,TRBJ2-5,TGTGCCAGCAGTGAGGGCAGGCAAGAGACCCAGTACTTC,CASSEGRQETQYF
TRBV28,-,-,TRBJ2-1,TGTGCCAGCAGTTTACAGGGAAATGAGCAGTTCTTC,CASSLQGNEQFF
TRBV6-6,-,-,TRBJ1-5,TGTGCCAGCAGACACAGGGATAGCAATCAGCCCCAGCATTTT,CASRHRDSNQPQHF
TRBV7-2,TRBD2,-,TRBJ2-3,TGTGCCAGCAGCTTAATTACTAGCGGAGGGGGGGGCACAGATACGCAGTATTTT,CASSLITSGGGGTDTQYF
TRBV6-5,TRBD2,-,TRBJ2-3,TGTGCCAGCAGCCGGGGGGTCGGCACAGATACGCAGTATTTT,CASSRGVGTDTQYF
TRBV5-1,TRBD2,-,TRBJ2-7,TGCGCCAGCAGCGTGACTAGCGGGATTGGCAACGAGCAGTACTTC,CASSVTSGIGNEQYF
TRBV2,TRBD1,-,TRBJ1-4,TGTGCCAGCAGTGTTGGGACAGTGAATGAAAAACTGTTTTTT,CASSVGTVNEKLFF